A single sample gave rise to the 28 T cell receptor beta chains below, sequenced in a study of shared clonotypes between healthy human individuals. Produced via immunoSEQ multiplex PCR; TCRdb's table is partial and in-frame only. The table has 400,000 to 550,000 clones, 70% to 85% seen once; the top ten hold roughly 12%. Sequenced input: PBMCs. These receptors all stem from a woman aged 40 to 50 in good health. Some clones in this sample may be carry-over from other donors' samples.

V gene TRBV5-1 combines with J gene TRBJ1-3; the match to TRBD1 covers 10 bases. The junction had 6 bases not matched to a gene; V was cut back by 1 base and J by 8 bases. This CDR3 has 15 residues. Per the germline V gene, CDR1 is SGHRS and CDR2 is YFSETQ. As DNA, the CDR3 is TGCGCCAGCAGCTTGACGGGACAGGGGTACCACACCATATATTTT. This gives the protein CASSLTGQGYHTIYF.

J is TRBJ2-6 and V is TRBV18; D remains ambiguous. The CDR3 spans 18 residues. CDR1 KGHSH and CDR2 LQKENI come from the germline V gene. V lost 2 bases and J 1 base, leaving 15 bases between the germline ends. In DNA form, the CDR3 reads TGTGCCAGCTCACCATCGATTGCGATCGCTTCTGGGGCCAACGTCCTGACTTTC. Protein product: CASSPSIAIASGANVLTF.

In the case of this clone: It is unclear where the CDR3 begins or ends on the DNA, so no DNA is shown, and the CDR3 is as TCRdb lists it. V usage is TRBV5-6 and J usage is TRBJ2-1. The germline CDR1 and CDR2 sequences are SGHDT and YYEEEE. The CDR3 extends over 15 residues, inclusive of both ends. The chain's CDR3 is CASSTSVLVGDEQFF.

The gene calls are TRBV18 and TRBJ2-1; D may be TRBD1 or TRBD2 (6 bases each). Trimming took off 0 bases at V and 8 bases at J, with 20 bases between the two ends. The CDR3 is 17 amino acids. Germline values: CDR1 KGHSH, CDR2 LQKENI. DNA for the CDR3: TGTGCCAGCTCACCACCGGCGAGGGGACACGGGGGCGATGAGCAGTTCTTC. Its translation: CASSPPARGHGGDEQFF.

The CDR3 region is CASSRRLAGDTGELFF. The CDR3 DNA reads TGTGCCAGCAGCCGTCGACTAGCGGGAGACACCGGGGAGCTGTTTTTT. The V call is TRBV14, the J call TRBJ2-2, with 12 nucleotides matching TRBD2. Trimming cost V 4 bases and J 3 bases; bases outside gene matches: 3. This CDR3 has 16 residues. CDR1 is SGHDN and CDR2 is FVKESK in the germline V gene.

The rearrangement joins TRBV27 to TRBJ2-2, with D possibly being TRBD1 (5 bases). Trimming took 8 bases from V and 9 from J, leaving 13 bases between them. This CDR3 comprises 12 residues. The germline V gene encodes CDR1 MNHEY and CDR2 SMNVEV (reference sequence). CDR3 DNA: TGTGCCAGCGGAGACAGCCGCAGGGAGCTGTTTTTT. It is translated as CASGDSRRELFF.

The chain uses TRBV10-3 and TRBJ1-2; 9 bases line up with TRBD1. The J segment lost 7 bases and the V segment lost 4 bases, leaving 4 bases of the junction unmatched. Germline values: CDR1 ENHRY, CDR2 SYGVKD. There are 13 residues in the CDR3. The CDR3 region is CAISVDRGVGYTF. The CDR3 DNA follows: TGTGCCATCAGTGTCGACAGGGGGGTTGGCTACACCTTC.

This chain links TRBV7-6 with TRBJ2-5; TRBD1 aligns across 8 bases. The germline V gene encodes CDR1 SGHVS and CDR2 FNYEAQ. The CDR3 totals 14 residues. Trimming took 5 bases from V and 5 from J; bases not matched to a gene: 7. The CDR3 loop reads CASSVDRGRETQYF. As DNA, the CDR3 is TGTGCCAGCAGCGTTGACAGGGGTCGGGAGACCCAGTACTTC.

This chain connects TRBV11-2 to TRBJ2-7, with 7 nucleotides matching TRBD1. Trimming removed 1 base from V and 9 bases from J; junction bases left unmatched: 9. Germline loops: CDR1 SGHAT, CDR2 FQNNGV. This CDR3 is built from 14 residues. CDR3 nucleotides: TGTGCCAGCAGCTTAGCGGGACAGTGGGCTTCGCAGTACTTC. Residues: CASSLAGQWASQYF.

The V gene is TRBV7-2, the J gene TRBJ2-3; TRBD1 or TRBD2 may be the D gene (5 bases each). Deletions cut 5 bases from V and 0 bases from J, with 15 bases between. The length of the CDR3 is 16 residues. Germline loops: CDR1 SGHTA, CDR2 FQGNSA. CDR3 coding DNA: TGTGCCAGCAGCCAAGCCGGGACCTATAGCACAGATACGCAGTATTTT. Translation: CASSQAGTYSTDTQYF.

The chain has TRBV28 and TRBJ2-1; the match to TRBD2 covers 14 bases. Germline lookup yields CDR1 MDHEN and CDR2 SYDVKM. Germline trimming cut 5 bases from V and 4 bases from J; bases unmatched to any gene: 4. The CDR3 loop spans 16 amino acids. CDR3 DNA: TGTGCCAGCAGTCCCGGGACTAGCGGGAGTTACAATGAGCAGTTCTTC. It is translated as CASSPGTSGSYNEQFF.

The rearrangement joins TRBV19 to TRBJ2-6, with D hard to call. V was trimmed by 1 base and J by 0 bases, leaving 10 bases between them. The CDR3 sequence is 17 residues long. CDR1 is LNHDA, CDR2 SQIVND, per germline (reference sequence). CDR3 protein: CASSIVGSYSGANVLTF. The CDR3 DNA is TGTGCCAGTAGTATAGTCGGCAGTTACTCTGGGGCCAACGTCCTGACTTTC.

The CDR3 protein is CASSLAAGGPPGETQYF. The DNA for the CDR3 is TGTGCCAGCAGTTTAGCGGCGGGAGGGCCTCCGGGCGAGACCCAGTACTTC. The V and J genes are TRBV28 and TRBJ2-5, with TRBD2 matching 9 bases. CDR1 and CDR2 from the germline V gene are MDHEN and SYDVKM. The CDR3 totals 17 residues. V trimming: 2 bases; J trimming: 5 bases; junction bases outside the gene matches: 12.

The rearrangement joins TRBV9 to TRBJ2-1; D uncertain. V shed 0 bases and J shed 2 bases, with 3 bases lying between them. CDR3 size: 13 residues. Germline loops: CDR1 SGDLS, CDR2 YYNGEE. The CDR3, as DNA: TGTGCCAGCAGCGTAGGACCCTACAATGAGCAGTTCTTC. Residues: CASSVGPYNEQFF.

This CDR3 is CASSYRDTGELFF. CDR3 coding DNA: TGTGCCAGCAGTTACCGGGACACCGGGGAGCTGTTTTTT. The rearrangement links TRBV6-7 to TRBJ2-2; D remains ambiguous. TRBV6-7 is treated as an ORF (open reading frame) with a function not yet certain. Trimming took 2 bases from V and 3 from J, leaving 4 bases between them. This CDR3 contains 13 residues.

The chain recombines TRBV6-1 with TRBJ1-1, with D possibly being TRBD1 (6 bases). Germline lookup yields CDR1 MNHNS and CDR2 SASEGT. The CDR3 spans 15 residues. V lost 2 bases and J 4 bases, leaving 14 bases between the germline ends. The CDR3 DNA sequence: TGTGCCAGCAGTGAACGGGGGGGGCTGGGCACTGAAGCTTTCTTT. Protein product: CASSERGGLGTEAFF.

The chain joins TRBV5-4 to TRBJ2-3, with 10 bases matching TRBD2. The CDR3 contains 17 residues. Losses at the gene ends were 1 base for V and 13 bases for J; bases not matched to a gene: 18. Germline CDR1 and CDR2: SGHNT and YYREEE (reference sequence). CDR3 DNA: TGTGCCAGCAGCTTGTATGTGACTAGCGGGTTTGCGGCCGTGGAGTATTTT. Amino acids: CASSLYVTSGFAAVEYF. Full variable domain (rest looked up from reference TRBV5-4 and TRBJ2-3): ETGVTQSPTHLIKTRGQQVTLRCSSQSGHNTVSWYQQALGQGPQFIFQYYREEENGRGNFPPRFSGLQFPNYSSELNVNALELDDSALYLCASSLYVTSGFAAVEYFGPGTRLTVL.

The chain carries TRBV5-4 and TRBJ2-7, with TRBD2 matching over 7 bases. The V and J ends lost 1 base and 7 bases, in that order; junction bases with no gene match: 5. Germline loops: CDR1 SGHNT, CDR2 YYREEE (reference sequence). The CDR3 length is 13 residues. CDR3 region: CASSLTSAGEQYF. In DNA form, the CDR3 reads TGTGCCAGCAGCTTGACTAGCGCGGGGGAGCAGTACTTC.

The V call is TRBV5-4, the J call TRBJ2-5; 11 nucleotides line up with TRBD2. Trimming at V came to 4 bases and at J to 1 base, leaving 12 bases not matched to a gene. Looked up from germline, CDR1 is SGHNT and CDR2 is YYREEE (reference sequence). The CDR3 has 18 amino acids. CDR3: CASSPGLAELYSQETQYF. In nucleotides, the CDR3 is TGTGCCAGCAGCCCGGGACTAGCGGAGCTGTATAGCCAAGAGACCCAGTACTTC.

J is TRBJ1-3 and V is TRBV6-1; D uncertain. V was shortened by 1 base and J by 0 bases, with 10 bases between the two germline ends. The V gene's germline CDR1 is MNHNS and CDR2 SASEGT. The CDR3 runs 16 residues. The CDR3 bases are TGTGCCAGCAGTGAAGACGCGACGGTCTCTGGAAACACCATATATTTT. Its translation: CASSEDATVSGNTIYF.

The chain uses TRBV7-2 and TRBJ2-7; D may correspond to TRBD1 or TRBD2 (6 bases each). CDR3 size: 14 residues. V dropped 7 bases and J dropped 4 bases, with 17 bases sitting between them. Germline lookup yields CDR1 SGHTA and CDR2 FQGNSA. CDR3 sequence (DNA): TGTGCCAGCAAAACCCCGAGAGGGGGGTACGAGCAGTACTTC. Translated, it gives CASKTPRGGYEQYF.

This rearrangement joins TRBV5-1 to TRBJ2-7; 9 bases match TRBD2. Germline CDR1 and CDR2: SGHRS and YFSETQ. The V gene end was trimmed by 0 bases and the J gene end by 0 bases; junction bases not matched to a gene: 1. The CDR3 is 15 residues long. CDR3 protein: CASSLVSGSSYEQYF. The CDR3 nucleotides are TGCGCCAGCAGCTTGGTTAGCGGGAGCTCCTACGAGCAGTACTTC.

The chain is built from TRBV18 and TRBJ2-3; TRBD2 aligns across 11 bases. The ends lost 3 bases at V and 2 bases at J; junction bases unmatched: 4. The length of the CDR3 is 16 residues. Germline V gives CDR1 KGHSH, CDR2 LQKENI. The CDR3 loop is CASSPETSGATDTQYF. CDR3 DNA sequence: TGTGCCAGCTCACCGGAGACTAGCGGGGCCACAGATACGCAGTATTTT.

V is TRBV19 and J is TRBJ2-3; D is unresolved. The V end was cut by 5 bases, the J end by 0 bases, with 15 bases between. This CDR3 comprises 16 residues. CDR1 and CDR2 from the germline V gene are LNHDA and SQIVND (reference sequence). The CDR3: CASSPLSSSSTDTQYF. CDR3 coding DNA: TGTGCCAGTAGTCCGCTCAGTAGTTCTAGCACAGATACGCAGTATTTT.

A note on this clone: Different DNA sequences within this sample yield the same CDR3. The chain is built from TRBV6-1 and TRBJ1-2, with D unclear. CDR3 size: 14 residues. Trimming took off 5 bases at V and 8 bases at J, with 18 bases between the two ends. The germline gives CDR1 MNHNS, CDR2 SASEGT. In DNA, the CDR3 is TGTGCCAGCAGTCCCTGGTCGCCCGGCAGGGGCTACACCTTC. Translating it yields CASSPWSPGRGYTF.

This sequence joins TRBV9 and TRBJ2-2; D not certain. V was trimmed by 0 bases and J by 1 base, leaving 7 bases between them. From germline, CDR1 is SGDLS and CDR2 YYNGEE. The length of the CDR3 is 15 residues. The CDR3: CASSVAGQNTGELFF. The CDR3 DNA reads as TGTGCCAGCAGCGTAGCGGGCCAGAACACCGGGGAGCTGTTTTTT.

This chain connects TRBV11-2 to TRBJ2-1; unclear D gene. The germline gives CDR1 SGHAT, CDR2 FQNNGV. The CDR3 totals 13 residues. V gave up 1 base and J gave up 5 bases, with 6 bases separating them. The CDR3 DNA reads as TGTGCCAGCAGCTTAGGGTCCCACAATGAGCAGTTCTTC. Protein product: CASSLGSHNEQFF.

This chain connects TRBV27 to TRBJ2-3; D unclear. Looked up from germline, CDR1 is MNHEY and CDR2 is SMNVEV (reference sequence). V lost 5 bases, J lost 2 bases, and 5 bases lay in between. The CDR3 consists of 12 residues. DNA for the CDR3: TGTGCCAGCAGTCCACACACAGATACGCAGTATTTT. It codes for CASSPHTDTQYF.